This T cell receptor (beta chain) emerged from a study of cytomegalovirus exposure and HLA in healthy donors. A multiplex PCR was run with 60 Vbeta primers and 13 Jbeta primers. Clones were sequenced by immunoSEQ multiplex PCR, and TCRdb holds only the in-frame ones, with some missing. The sample has about 200,000 clones; the top ten hold 0.7% to 0.8%. The study, taken as a whole, reports: Presence/absence analyses assumed roughly uniform sequencing depth across donors, which may not hold. TCR beta sequences reportedly predicted most subjects' HLA-A and HLA-B alleles accurately. A later analysis linked around 15,000 TCR beta sequences to HLA alleles at 0.05 false discovery rate.

Although they were nominally healthy when sampled, donors likely had unrecorded immune exposures. A note on this clone: The antigen remains undetermined.

The sample taken for sequencing was PBMCs. The clonotype originates from a boy aged 5-17 years in good health and CMV-seronegative.

The CDR3 spells CASSQPAGLRSSTDTQYF. The CDR3 DNA reads TGCGCCAGCAGCCAGCCGGCAGGGTTACGTTCTAGCACAGATACGCAGTATTTT. The rearrangement links TRBV4-1 to TRBJ2-3; D is perhaps TRBD1 (5 bases). This CDR3 spans 18 amino acids. The V gene's germline CDR1 is MGHRA and CDR2 YSYEKL. V was trimmed by 3 bases and J by 0 bases, leaving 19 bases between them.